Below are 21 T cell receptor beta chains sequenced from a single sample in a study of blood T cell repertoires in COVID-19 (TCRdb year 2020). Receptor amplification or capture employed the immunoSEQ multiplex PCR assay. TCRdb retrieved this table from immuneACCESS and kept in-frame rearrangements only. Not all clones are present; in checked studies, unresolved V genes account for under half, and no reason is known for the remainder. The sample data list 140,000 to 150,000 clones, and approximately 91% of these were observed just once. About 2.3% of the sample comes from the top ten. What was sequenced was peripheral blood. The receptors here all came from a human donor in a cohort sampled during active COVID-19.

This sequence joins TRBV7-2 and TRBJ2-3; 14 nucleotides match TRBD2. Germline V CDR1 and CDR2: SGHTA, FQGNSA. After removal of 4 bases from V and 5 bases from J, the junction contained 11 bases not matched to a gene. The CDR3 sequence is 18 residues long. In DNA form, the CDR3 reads TGTGCCAGCAGCTCGCGACTAGCGGGAGGGCCGGGGGGAGATACGCAGTATTTT. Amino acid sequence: CASSSRLAGGPGGDTQYF.

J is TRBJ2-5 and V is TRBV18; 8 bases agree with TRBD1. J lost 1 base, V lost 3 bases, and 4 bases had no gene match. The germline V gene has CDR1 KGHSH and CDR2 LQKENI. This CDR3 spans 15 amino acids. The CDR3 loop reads CASSPGTGIQETQYF. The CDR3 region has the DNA TGTGCCAGCTCACCCGGGACAGGAATCCAAGAGACCCAGTACTTC.

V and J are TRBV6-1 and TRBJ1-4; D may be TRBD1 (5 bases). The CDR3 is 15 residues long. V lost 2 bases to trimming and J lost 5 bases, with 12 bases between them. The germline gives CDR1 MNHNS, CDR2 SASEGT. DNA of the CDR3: TGTGCCAGCAGTGAATCGGAGGGGAGGAATGAAAAACTGTTTTTT. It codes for CASSESEGRNEKLFF.

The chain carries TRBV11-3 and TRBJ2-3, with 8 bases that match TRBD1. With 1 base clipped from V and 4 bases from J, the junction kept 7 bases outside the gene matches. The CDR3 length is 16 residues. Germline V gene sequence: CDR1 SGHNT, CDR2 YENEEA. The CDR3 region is CASSLGRQGSSDTQYF. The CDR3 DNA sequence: TGTGCCAGCAGCTTAGGAAGACAGGGGAGTTCAGATACGCAGTATTTT.

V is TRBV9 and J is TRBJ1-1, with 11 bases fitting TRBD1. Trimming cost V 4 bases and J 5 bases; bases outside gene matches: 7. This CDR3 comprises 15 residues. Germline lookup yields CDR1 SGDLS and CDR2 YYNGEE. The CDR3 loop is CASSPGQGARTEAFF. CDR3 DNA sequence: TGTGCCAGCAGCCCTGGACAGGGGGCGCGGACTGAAGCTTTCTTT. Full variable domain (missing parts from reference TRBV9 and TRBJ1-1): DSGVTQTPKHLITATGQRVTLRCSPRSGDLSVYWYQQSLDQGLQFLIQYYNGEERAKGNILERFSAQQFPDLHSELNLSSLELGDSALYFCASSPGQGARTEAFFGQGTRLTVV.

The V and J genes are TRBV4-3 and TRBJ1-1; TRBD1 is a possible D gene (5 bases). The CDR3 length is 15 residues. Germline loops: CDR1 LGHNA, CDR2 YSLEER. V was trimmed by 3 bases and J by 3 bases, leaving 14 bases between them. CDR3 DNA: TGCGCCAGCAGCCATGGGCGGGGGGGTTACACTGAAGCTTTCTTT. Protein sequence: CASSHGRGGYTEAFF.

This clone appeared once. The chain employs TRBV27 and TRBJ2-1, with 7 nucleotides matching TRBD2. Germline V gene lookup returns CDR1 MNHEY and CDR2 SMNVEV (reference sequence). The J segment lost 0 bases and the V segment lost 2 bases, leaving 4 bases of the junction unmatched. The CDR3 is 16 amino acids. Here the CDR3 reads CASSLKGGSSYNEQFF. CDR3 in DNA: TGTGCCAGCAGTTTAAAGGGCGGGAGCTCCTACAATGAGCAGTTCTTC.

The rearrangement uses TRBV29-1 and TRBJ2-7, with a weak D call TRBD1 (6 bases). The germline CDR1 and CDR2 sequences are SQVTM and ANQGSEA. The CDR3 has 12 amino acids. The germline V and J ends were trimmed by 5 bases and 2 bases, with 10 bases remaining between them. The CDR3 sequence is CSVRQDTYEQYF. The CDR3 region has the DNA TGCAGCGTTCGACAGGATACCTACGAGCAGTACTTC.

CDR3 DNA sequence: TGTGCCAGCAGTTCACGACGGACAGGGGCTGGGGAGACCCAGTACTTC. Translated, it gives CASSSRRTGAGETQYF. The chain is built from TRBV28 and TRBJ2-5, with TRBD1 matching over 9 bases. Germline CDR1 and CDR2: MDHEN and SYDVKM. The CDR3 loop spans 16 amino acids. The junction had 11 bases not matched to a gene; V was cut back by 4 bases and J by 5 bases.

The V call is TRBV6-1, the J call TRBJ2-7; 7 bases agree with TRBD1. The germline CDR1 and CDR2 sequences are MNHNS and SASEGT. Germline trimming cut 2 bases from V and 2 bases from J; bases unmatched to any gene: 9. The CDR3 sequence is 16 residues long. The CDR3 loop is CASSELLGRGTYEQYF. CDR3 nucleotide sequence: TGTGCCAGCAGTGAATTATTAGGCAGGGGGACCTACGAGCAGTACTTC.

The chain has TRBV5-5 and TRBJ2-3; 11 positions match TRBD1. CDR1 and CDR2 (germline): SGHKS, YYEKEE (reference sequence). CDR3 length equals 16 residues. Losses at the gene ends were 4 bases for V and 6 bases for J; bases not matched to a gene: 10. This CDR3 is CASSITLDRGLDTQYF. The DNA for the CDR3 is TGTGCCAGCAGCATTACCTTGGACAGGGGGCTGGATACGCAGTATTTT.

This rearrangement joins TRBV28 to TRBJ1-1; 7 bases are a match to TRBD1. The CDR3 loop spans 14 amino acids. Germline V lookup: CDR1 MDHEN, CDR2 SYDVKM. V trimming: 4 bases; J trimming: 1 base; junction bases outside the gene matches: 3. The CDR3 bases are TGTGCCAGCAGTTCGACAGGGTGGAACACTGAAGCTTTCTTT. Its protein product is CASSSTGWNTEAFF.

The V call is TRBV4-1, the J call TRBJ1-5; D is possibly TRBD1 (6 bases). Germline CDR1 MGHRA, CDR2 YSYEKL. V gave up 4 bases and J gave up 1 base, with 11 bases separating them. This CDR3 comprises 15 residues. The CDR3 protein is CASSPYTGSNQPQHF. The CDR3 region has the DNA TGCGCCAGCAGCCCGTATACAGGGAGCAATCAGCCCCAGCATTTT.

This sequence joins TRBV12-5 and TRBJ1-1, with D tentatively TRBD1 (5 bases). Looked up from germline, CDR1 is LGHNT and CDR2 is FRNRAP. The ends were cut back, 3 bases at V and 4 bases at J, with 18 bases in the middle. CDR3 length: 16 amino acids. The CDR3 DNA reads TGTGCTAGTGGTTTTGAGATCGGAGTTGGGGCCACTGAAGCTTTCTTT. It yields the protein CASGFEIGVGATEAFF.

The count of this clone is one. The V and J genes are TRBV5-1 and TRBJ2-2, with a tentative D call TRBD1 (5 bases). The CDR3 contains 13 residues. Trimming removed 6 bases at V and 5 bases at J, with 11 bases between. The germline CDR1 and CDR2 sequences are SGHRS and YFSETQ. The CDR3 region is CASKYGHTGELFF. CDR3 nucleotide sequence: TGCGCCAGCAAATATGGACATACCGGGGAGCTGTTTTTT.

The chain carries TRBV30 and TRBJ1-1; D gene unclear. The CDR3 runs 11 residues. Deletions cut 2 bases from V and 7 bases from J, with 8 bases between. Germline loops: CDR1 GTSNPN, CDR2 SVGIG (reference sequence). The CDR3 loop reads CAWSKRGEAFF. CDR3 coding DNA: TGTGCCTGGAGTAAGCGGGGTGAAGCTTTCTTT.

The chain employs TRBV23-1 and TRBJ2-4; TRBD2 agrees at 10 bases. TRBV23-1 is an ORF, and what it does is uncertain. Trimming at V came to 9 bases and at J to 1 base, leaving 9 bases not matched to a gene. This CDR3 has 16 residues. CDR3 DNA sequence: TGCGCCAGGCGGAGGGAAGCGGGAGGGGCCAAAAACATTCAGTACTTC. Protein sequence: CARRREAGGAKNIQYF.

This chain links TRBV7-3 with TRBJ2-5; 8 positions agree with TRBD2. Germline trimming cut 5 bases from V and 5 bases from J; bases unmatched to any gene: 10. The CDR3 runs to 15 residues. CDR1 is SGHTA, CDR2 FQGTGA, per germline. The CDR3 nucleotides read TGTGCCAGCAGCCCCAGCGGGAGTATGCGGGAGACCCAGTACTTC. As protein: CASSPSGSMRETQYF.

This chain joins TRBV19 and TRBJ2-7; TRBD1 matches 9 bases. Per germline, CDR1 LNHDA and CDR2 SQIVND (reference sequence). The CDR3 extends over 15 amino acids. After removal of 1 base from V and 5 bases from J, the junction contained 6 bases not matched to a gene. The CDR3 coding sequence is TGTGCCAGTAGTATAGCCGGGACAGGGAAGCACGAGCAGTACTTC. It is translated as CASSIAGTGKHEQYF.

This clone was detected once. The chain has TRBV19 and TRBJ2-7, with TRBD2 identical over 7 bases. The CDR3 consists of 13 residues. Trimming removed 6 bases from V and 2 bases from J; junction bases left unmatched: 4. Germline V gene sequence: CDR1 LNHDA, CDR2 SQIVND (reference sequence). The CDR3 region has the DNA TGTGCCAGTAGCCCTGGGGGGGCCTACGAGCAGTACTTC. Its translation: CASSPGGAYEQYF.

Written as DNA, the CDR3 is TGTGCCAGCAGCATACAAGGACAGGCGGGTTCGGGCTGGGAGCAGTTCTTC. This codes for CASSIQGQAGSGWEQFF. The chain is built from TRBV5-4 and TRBJ2-1, with 7 bases that match TRBD1. The J segment lost 10 bases and the V segment lost 4 bases, leaving 20 bases of the junction unmatched. Germline loops: CDR1 SGHNT, CDR2 YYREEE (reference sequence). The length of the CDR3 is 17 residues.